This T cell receptor beta chain was obtained from a study of blood T cells in healthy people across ages. Study conclusions and caveats: Versus aged donors, long-lived donors had higher diversity and more naive CD4+ cells.

The CDR3 totals 15 residues. The V and J ends lost 2 bases and 4 bases, in that order; junction bases with no gene match: 6. Germline V gives CDR1 SGHTA, CDR2 FQGTGA. A second roughly 6 to 11 cycle PCR used barcoded and J-beta primers. In TCRdb, the 5' RACE reads were re-called with MiXCR into one record per CDR3 protein. In the table there are approximately 780,000 distinct CDR3 sequences, roughly 24% of which are singletons. This clonotype appeared a few times. The antigen is unknown. These data also formed part of another study, on T cells of mothers and their children. That paper adds: Detection yielded no persistent microchimeric T cell clones.

The clonotype originates from a boy aged 5-17 years in good health. The genes are TRBV7-3 and TRBJ2-5; 8 bases fit TRBD2. Input material: blood. The CDR3 DNA reads as TGTGCCAGCAGCTTAGGGGGCAGCGGGGGAGAGACCCAGTACTTC. Translated, it gives CASSLGGSGGETQYF.